The T cell receptor beta chain under discussion was sequenced for a study of T cell responses to AZD1222 COVID-19 vaccine. General study results and limits: CD4 TCRs covered the whole spike, strongest at regions 160-218 and 743-854.

V lost 5 bases, J lost 4 bases, and 9 bases lay in between. The CDR3 covers 12 residues. Libraries were prepared by immunoSEQ multiplex PCR; TCRdb keeps only in-frame clonotypes and omits some of them. Of over 110,000 clones in the sample, 75% to 95% are singletons; the top ten hold around 2.7%. This clone has just a few counts. Antigen: not known. This sequence originates from an adult in good health. The source was peripheral blood, collected on day 0 of AZD1222 vaccination. The V call is TRBV12-3 or TRBV12-4, the J call TRBJ2-7; no clear D gene. CDR3 sequence: CASSPQVYEQYF. The CDR3 nucleotides are TGTGCCAGCAGTCCCCAGGTTTACGAGCAGTACTTC.